The next 28 T cell receptor beta chains were all read from a single sample in a study of blood T cell repertoires in COVID-19. This table comes from immunoSEQ multiplex PCR, and its TCRdb copy is limited to in-frame clones, with some not included. The sample has about 490,000 clones; 80% to 90% are singletons. Sequenced material: peripheral blood. These receptors originate from a human donor in a cohort sampled during active COVID-19.

The gene calls are TRBV6-4 and TRBJ1-2; tentative D call: TRBD1 (5 bases). Germline loops: CDR1 MRHNA, CDR2 SNTAGT. The CDR3 is made up of 14 amino acids. The ends were cut back, 0 bases at V and 3 bases at J, with 8 bases in the middle. The CDR3 reads CASSDSSGDYGYTF. The CDR3 DNA reads TGTGCCAGCAGTGACTCCTCGGGGGACTATGGCTACACCTTC.

The V and J genes are TRBV19 and TRBJ1-1, with TRBD1 matching 8 bases. The junction had 12 bases not matched to a gene; V was cut back by 6 bases and J by 6 bases. Germline CDR1 reads LNHDA; CDR2 reads SQIVND (reference sequence). The length of the CDR3 is 15 residues. CDR3 sequence: CASRPGTGDQAEAFF. Written as DNA, the CDR3 is TGTGCCAGTAGGCCCGGGACAGGCGATCAGGCTGAAGCTTTCTTT.

The J gene is TRBJ1-1, the V gene TRBV9; 10 bases agree with TRBD1. Germline V gene data show CDR1 as SGDLS and CDR2 as YYNGEE. With V trimmed by 5 bases and J by 2 bases, 3 bases remained unmatched. The CDR3 sequence is 14 residues long. CDR3 DNA: TGTGCCAGCAGGGGACAGGGGTTTAACACTGAAGCTTTCTTT. Residues: CASRGQGFNTEAFF.

The chain joins TRBV19 to TRBJ2-4; 8 bases are a match to TRBD1. This CDR3 is built from 15 residues. Germline loops: CDR1 LNHDA, CDR2 SQIVND (reference sequence). Trimming at V came to 5 bases and at J to 6 bases, leaving 9 bases not matched to a gene. The CDR3 here is CASSLQDRDLNIQYF. The CDR3 DNA is TGTGCCAGTAGTCTACAGGACAGGGACTTAAACATTCAGTACTTC.

Turning to this clone: The same CDR3 also results from other DNA sequences found in this sample. V and J are TRBV18 and TRBJ1-1; the match to TRBD1 covers 11 bases. The J segment lost 0 bases and the V segment lost 1 base, leaving 1 base of the junction unmatched. The CDR3 consists of 16 residues. Germline CDR1 is KGHSH and CDR2 is LQKENI. The CDR3 DNA sequence: TGTGCCAGCTCACCACGGGACAGGGGGTTGAACACTGAAGCTTTCTTT. This encodes CASSPRDRGLNTEAFF.

This chain connects TRBV3-1 (or the pseudogene TRBV3-2) to TRBJ2-4, with no clear D. CDR3 length: 17 residues. Between the trimmed V and J ends, which lost 0 bases and 0 bases, there was a span of 12 bases. Germline CDR1 is LGHDT and CDR2 is YNNKEL (reference sequence). CDR3 DNA: TGTGCCAGCAGCCAAGATCCGGCAGGTTTAGCCAAAAACATTCAGTACTTC. Amino acids: CASSQDPAGLAKNIQYF.

The rearrangement links TRBV6-4 to TRBJ2-5; 9 bases align to TRBD2. Germline trimming cut 6 bases from V and 4 bases from J; bases unmatched to any gene: 9. The length of the CDR3 is 15 residues. Germline lookup yields CDR1 MRHNA and CDR2 SNTAGT. CDR3 in amino acids: CASSAPAGGRETQYF. CDR3 nucleotides: TGTGCCAGCAGCGCCCCCGCGGGAGGGAGAGAGACCCAGTACTTC.

This chain connects TRBV15 to TRBJ1-2, with 9 bases fitting TRBD1. V lost 5 bases to trimming and J lost 4 bases; unmatched junction nucleotides: 5. Germline CDR1 reads LNHNV; CDR2 reads YYDKDF (reference sequence). This CDR3 has 14 residues. CDR3 in amino acids: CATSPPGQGYGYTF. The CDR3 coding sequence is TGTGCCACCAGCCCCCCGGGACAGGGCTATGGCTACACCTTC.

Turning to this clone: One junction end disagrees with the germline gene, perhaps due to a read error. The chain couples TRBV12-3 or TRBV12-4 to TRBJ2-7, with D tentatively TRBD1 (7 bases). The CDR3 is 13 amino acids. The CDR3 sequence: CASSAGQPYKQYF. CDR3 nucleotide sequence: TGTGCCAGCAGTGCGGGACAGCCCTACAAGCAGTACTTC.

The V call is TRBV5-1, the J call TRBJ2-7; 14 nucleotides match TRBD2. In germline, CDR1 is SGHRS, CDR2 YFSETQ. CDR3 size: 16 residues. J was trimmed by 4 bases and V by 4 bases; bases with no gene match: 7. The CDR3 bases are TGCGCCAGCAGCCCGGGACTAGCGGGAGAGGGTTACGAGCAGTACTTC. The encoded protein is CASSPGLAGEGYEQYF.

The chain is built from TRBV7-9 and TRBJ2-5; D unresolved. Trimming pared 5 bases from V and 5 bases from J, leaving 9 bases between. Germline assignment: CDR1 SEHNR and CDR2 FQNEAQ (reference sequence). The CDR3 is 12 amino acids. The chain's CDR3 is CASSQNEETQYF. The DNA of the CDR3 is TGTGCCAGCAGCCAAAATGAGGAGACCCAGTACTTC.

The chain recombines TRBV27 with TRBJ2-7; 9 bases line up with TRBD1. Per the germline V gene, CDR1 is MNHEY and CDR2 is SMNVEV (reference sequence). Unmatched junction bases numbered 6, after V lost 4 bases and J lost 2 bases. The CDR3 is made up of 15 amino acids. CDR3 nucleotides: TGTGCCAGCAGTTCCCCCGGGACAGGGACCTACGAGCAGTACTTC. Translating it yields CASSSPGTGTYEQYF.

V is TRBV24-1 and J is TRBJ1-2; tentatively, D is TRBD1 (5 bases). V lost 3 bases to trimming and J lost 4 bases, with 11 bases between them. Germline CDR1 is KGHDR and CDR2 is SFDVKD. The CDR3 spans 14 residues. The CDR3 coding sequence is TGTGCCACCAGTGATACGACAGTAATCTATGGCTACACCTTC. Its translation: CATSDTTVIYGYTF.

The rearrangement uses TRBV28 and TRBJ2-1; the D gene is possibly TRBD2 (5 bases). Germline-derived CDR1 and CDR2 are MDHEN and SYDVKM. With 8 bases removed from V and 4 bases from J, the gap between germline ends came to 15 bases. The CDR3 sequence is 14 residues long. DNA for the CDR3: TGTGCCAGCGTCGGGATCACGATATACAATGAGCAGTTCTTC. Translation gives CASVGITIYNEQFF.

The chain links TRBV28 to TRBJ1-5; D might be TRBD1 (6 bases). Trimming removed 11 bases from V and 0 bases from J, with 20 bases in between. CDR1 and CDR2 (germline): MDHEN, SYDVKM. CDR3 length: 16 amino acids. Written as DNA, the CDR3 is TGTGCCGGGTCATCAGCGGGGGGCTTTAGCAATCAGCCCCAGCATTTT. It yields the protein CAGSSAGGFSNQPQHF.

The chain carries TRBV13 and TRBJ2-1; TRBD2 agrees at 9 bases. Trimming at V came to 0 bases and at J to 0 bases, leaving 3 bases not matched to a gene. CDR1 and CDR2 from the germline V gene are PRHDT and FYEKMQ (reference sequence). The length of the CDR3 is 17 residues. CDR3 sequence: CASSLGRLADSYNEQFF. CDR3 DNA: TGTGCCAGCAGCTTAGGTAGACTAGCGGACTCCTACAATGAGCAGTTCTTC.

This clone was counted a few times. This chain links TRBV4-3 with TRBJ1-5; D not certain. Trimming removed 3 bases from V and 7 bases from J, with 10 bases in between. Germline CDR1 reads LGHNA; CDR2 reads YSLEER. The CDR3 is 13 residues long. CDR3 DNA: TGCGCCAGCAGCCAGGGCTTTGAGCAGCCCCAGCATTTT. As protein: CASSQGFEQPQHF.

The V gene is TRBV12-5, the J gene TRBJ2-7; TRBD1 matches 8 bases. The CDR3 spans 17 residues. V trimming: 1 base; J trimming: 0 bases; junction bases outside the gene matches: 8. The V gene's germline CDR1 is LGHNT and CDR2 FRNRAP. The CDR3 region has the DNA TGTGCTAGTGGTTTGGACACCGGGACAGGAACCTCCTACGAGCAGTACTTC. It specifies CASGLDTGTGTSYEQYF.

CDR3 sequence: CASSYRRGSGLEAFF. CDR3 in DNA: TGTGCCAGCAGTTACCGCAGGGGGTCGGGCCTTGAAGCTTTCTTT. The chain employs TRBV6-5 and TRBJ1-1, with 7 bases that match TRBD1. Germline trimming cut 2 bases from V and 7 bases from J; bases unmatched to any gene: 10. This CDR3 has 15 amino acids. Germline CDR1 reads MNHEY; CDR2 reads SVGAGI.

This rearrangement joins TRBV5-4 to TRBJ1-5, with TRBD1 matching 7 bases. Germline CDR1 reads SGHNT; CDR2 reads YYREEE (reference sequence). The trim removed 4 bases at V and 0 bases at J, leaving 4 bases unmatched. The CDR3 extends over 15 amino acids. The CDR3 DNA follows: TGTGCCAGCAGCATCACAGGGGATAGCAATCAGCCCCAGCATTTT. Protein: CASSITGDSNQPQHF.

The genes are TRBV19 and TRBJ1-2; 7 nucleotides line up with TRBD1. This CDR3 spans 17 amino acids. Trimming at V came to 5 bases and at J to 0 bases, leaving 12 bases not matched to a gene. Looked up from germline, CDR1 is LNHDA and CDR2 is SQIVND (reference sequence). In DNA, the CDR3 is TGTGCCAGTAGTGCCCGGGACAGTACACTTTCTAACTATGGCTACACCTTC. This gives the protein CASSARDSTLSNYGYTF.

The chain links TRBV3-1 (or the pseudogene TRBV3-2) to TRBJ1-1, with D hard to call. The CDR3 is made up of 13 amino acids. Trimming shortened V by 1 base and J by 1 base, and 4 bases separated the two germline ends. The germline V gene encodes CDR1 LGHDT and CDR2 YNNKEL (reference sequence). CDR3 DNA: TGTGCCAGCAGCCAAGTCTCGAACACTGAAGCTTTCTTT. Translating it yields CASSQVSNTEAFF.

V usage is TRBV5-1 and J usage is TRBJ2-2; TRBD2 matches 9 bases. CDR1 is SGHRS and CDR2 is YFSETQ in the germline V gene. The V segment lost 2 bases and the J segment 2 bases; nucleotides outside the gene matches: 16. This CDR3 contains 20 residues. CDR3 bases: TGCGCCAGCAGCTTAGGAGCGGGAGGACCCTCCGGGGGAAACACCGGGGAGCTGTTTTTT. Translated: CASSLGAGGPSGGNTGELFF.

This chain links TRBV5-1 with TRBJ2-7, with D perhaps TRBD2 (7 bases). V lost 2 bases and J lost 3, with 12 bases in between. The length of the CDR3 is 14 residues. Germline V gives CDR1 SGHRS, CDR2 YFSETQ. The CDR3 DNA is TGCGCCAGCAGCTTAGGGGGAGGGCACTACGAGCAGTACTTC. Encoded protein: CASSLGGGHYEQYF.

The gene calls are TRBV4-2 and TRBJ2-1; 7 nucleotides align to TRBD2. The CDR3 spans 18 residues. Germline lookup yields CDR1 LGHNA and CDR2 YNFKEQ. V lost 0 bases and J lost 4; bases outside the gene matches: 12. In nucleotides, the CDR3 is TGTGCCAGCAGCCAAGAGGAGAGCGGGGTGGTGTGGTACAATGAGCAGTTCTTC. Translated, it gives CASSQEESGVVWYNEQFF.

The chain couples TRBV19 to TRBJ1-4; D possibly corresponds to TRBD1 (6 bases). V was cut by 3 bases and J by 5 bases, with 16 bases left in between. The CDR3 has 16 amino acids. In germline, CDR1 is LNHDA, CDR2 SQIVND (reference sequence). This chain's CDR3 is CASSIITLGQNEKLFF. CDR3 nucleotide sequence: TGTGCCAGTAGTATCATTACTCTAGGACAGAATGAAAAACTGTTTTTT.

The V and J genes are TRBV18 and TRBJ1-1, with D perhaps TRBD1 (5 bases). The CDR3 loop spans 15 amino acids. The V gene lost 2 bases and the J gene lost 4 bases, with 14 bases spanning the gap. Looked up from germline, CDR1 is KGHSH and CDR2 is LQKENI. CDR3 loop: CASSPSGDFATEAFF. CDR3 bases: TGTGCCAGCTCACCATCGGGGGATTTCGCCACTGAAGCTTTCTTT.

The V gene is TRBV11-2, the J gene TRBJ2-7, with a possible D match to TRBD2 (6 bases). The V end was cut by 3 bases, the J end by 3 bases, with 15 bases between. This CDR3 contains 15 residues. Germline CDR1 SGHAT, CDR2 FQNNGV. The CDR3 sequence is CASSLQMEGFYEQYF. In DNA form, the CDR3 reads TGTGCCAGCAGCTTGCAGATGGAGGGATTCTACGAGCAGTACTTC.